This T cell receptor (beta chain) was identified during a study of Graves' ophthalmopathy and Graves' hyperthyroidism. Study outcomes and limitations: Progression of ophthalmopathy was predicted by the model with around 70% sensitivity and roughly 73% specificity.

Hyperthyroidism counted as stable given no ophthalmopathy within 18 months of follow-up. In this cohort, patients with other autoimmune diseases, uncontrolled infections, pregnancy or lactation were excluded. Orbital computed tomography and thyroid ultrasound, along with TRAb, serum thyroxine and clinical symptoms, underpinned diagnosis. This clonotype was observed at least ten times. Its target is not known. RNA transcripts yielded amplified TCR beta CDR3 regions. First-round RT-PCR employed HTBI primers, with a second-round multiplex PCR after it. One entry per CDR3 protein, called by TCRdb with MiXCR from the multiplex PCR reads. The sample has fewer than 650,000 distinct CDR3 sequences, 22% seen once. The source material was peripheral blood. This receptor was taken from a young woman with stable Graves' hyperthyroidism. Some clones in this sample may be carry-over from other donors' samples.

This chain's CDR3 is CASSALTSFSYEQYF. CDR3 sequence (DNA): TGTGCCAGCAGTGCCCTCACTAGCTTTAGCTACGAGCAGTACTTC. This chain connects TRBV6-1 to TRBJ2-7; the D gene is possibly TRBD2 (6 bases). With 4 bases removed from V and 3 bases from J, the gap between germline ends came to 16 bases. This CDR3 is 15 amino acids long. Germline lookup yields CDR1 MNHNS and CDR2 SASEGT.